This entry lists 27 T cell receptor beta chains sequenced from one sample in a study of beta chain features in type 1 diabetes. No antigen has been identified for these receptors. Study conclusions and caveats: Shorter TCRB CDR3s, moderately but significantly so, marked every one of the four CD4+ subsets in Type 1 diabetes patients.

All of the isolated RNA was reverse transcribed, so expressed TCRB transcripts were sequenced. Repertoires were generated with immunoSEQ multiplex PCR, while TCRdb's copy carries only in-frame clones and drops some. The sample lists about 240,000 clones; roughly 14% were seen once. Sequences were obtained from naive CD4+ T cells from blood. These receptors came from a man aged 30 to 45 with type 1 diabetes.

The CDR3 nucleotides are TGTGCCAGCTCACCAAACGCCGACAGGCCGAACACTGAAGCTTTCTTT. Residues: CASSPNADRPNTEAFF. The chain has TRBV18 and TRBJ1-1, with D possibly being TRBD1 (6 bases). From germline, CDR1 is KGHSH and CDR2 LQKENI. V was clipped by 2 bases and J by 1 base, with 14 bases between them. The CDR3 totals 16 residues. Combining the CDR3 with reference TRBV18 and TRBJ1-1 gives the whole variable domain NAGVMQNPRHLVRRRGQEARLRCSPMKGHSHVYWYRQLPEEGLKFMVYLQKENIIDESGMPKERFSAEFPKEGPSILRIQQVVRGDSAAYFCASSPNADRPNTEAFFGQGTRLTVV.

The chain is built from TRBV6-1 and TRBJ2-2; TRBD1 aligns across 9 bases. There are 14 residues in the CDR3. Germline V gene data show CDR1 as MNHNS and CDR2 as SASEGT. Trimming cost V 8 bases and J 9 bases; bases outside gene matches: 10. The CDR3 region has the DNA TGTGCCAGCGCCCGGGACAGGGTCGGCCGGGAGCTGTTTTTT. This encodes CASARDRVGRELFF.

The chain combines TRBV9 with TRBJ2-7; 10 bases map to TRBD2. CDR1 SGDLS and CDR2 YYNGEE come from the germline V gene. V gave up 0 bases and J gave up 3 bases; unmatched junction bases: 3. The CDR3 contains 15 residues. The CDR3 here is CASSVGTSGVYEQYF. CDR3 coding DNA: TGTGCCAGCAGCGTAGGGACTAGCGGAGTCTACGAGCAGTACTTC.

This clone showed up just a few times. The rearrangement links TRBV5-1 to TRBJ1-2, with a tentative D call TRBD1 (6 bases). V was trimmed by 3 bases and J by 0 bases, leaving 18 bases between them. There are 17 residues in the CDR3. Germline loops: CDR1 SGHRS, CDR2 YFSETQ. CDR3 protein: CASSSLTTGKANYGYTF. The DNA of the CDR3 is TGCGCCAGCAGCTCACTTACCACAGGGAAAGCTAACTATGGCTACACCTTC.

This chain uses TRBV28 with TRBJ2-7, with D possibly being TRBD1 (6 bases). Germline CDR1 MDHEN, CDR2 SYDVKM. This CDR3 is 16 amino acids long. The ends were cut back, 4 bases at V and 2 bases at J, with 18 bases in the middle. In nucleotides, the CDR3 is TGTGCCAGCAGTTCCTACGATAGACAGGACCCCTACGAGCAGTACTTC. Amino acid sequence: CASSSYDRQDPYEQYF. Complete variable domain (other parts from reference TRBV28 and TRBJ2-7): DVKVTQSSRYLVKRTGEKVFLECVQDMDHENMFWYRQDPGLGLRLIYFSYDVKMKEKGDIPEGYSVSREKKERFSLILESASTNQTSMYLCASSSYDRQDPYEQYFGPGTRLTVT.

V is TRBV9 and J is TRBJ2-7; 15 bases fit TRBD2. The CDR3 loop spans 16 amino acids. V lost 4 bases and J lost 5; bases outside the gene matches: 7. CDR1 and CDR2 (germline): SGDLS, YYNGEE. CDR3 in amino acids: CASSLGTSGGRNEQYF. The CDR3 nucleotides read TGTGCCAGCAGCCTCGGGACTAGCGGGGGGAGGAACGAGCAGTACTTC.

The chain links TRBV5-1 to TRBJ2-6; D is possibly TRBD1 (6 bases). Trimming removed 4 bases at V and 1 base at J, with 9 bases between. CDR1 is SGHRS and CDR2 is YFSETQ in the germline V gene. The CDR3 sequence is 15 residues long. This chain's CDR3 is CASSATGSGANVLTF. In DNA, the CDR3 is TGCGCCAGCAGCGCCACAGGGTCTGGGGCCAACGTCCTGACTTTC. Full variable domain (rest looked up from reference TRBV5-1 and TRBJ2-6): KAGVTQTPRYLIKTRGQQVTLSCSPISGHRSVSWYQQTPGQGLQFLFEYFSETQRNKGNFPGRFSGRQFSNSRSEMNVSTLELGDSALYLCASSATGSGANVLTFGAGSRLTVL.

This clone was seen a handful of times. The rearrangement links TRBV30 to TRBJ1-2, with a tentative D call TRBD1 (5 bases). Germline-derived CDR1 and CDR2 are GTSNPN and SVGIG (reference sequence). V gave up 4 bases and J gave up 5 bases, with 11 bases separating them. The CDR3 sequence is 12 residues long. CDR3: CAWTRQGYGYTF. The CDR3 nucleotides read TGTGCCTGGACCCGCCAGGGTTATGGCTACACCTTC. The full variable domain, its missing parts supplied by reference TRBV30 and TRBJ1-2, is SQTIHQWPATLVQPVGSPLSLECTVEGTSNPNLYWYRQAAGRGLQLLFYSVGIGQISSEVPQNLSASRPQDRQFILSSKKLLLSDSGFYLCAWTRQGYGYTFGSGTRLTVV.

The table lists this clone with a few counts. This sequence joins TRBV28 and TRBJ1-2; 11 bases match TRBD1. The CDR3 is made up of 13 amino acids. The trim removed 8 bases at V and 4 bases at J, leaving 3 bases unmatched. Germline values: CDR1 MDHEN, CDR2 SYDVKM. CDR3 DNA: TGTGCCAGCGGCGGACAGGGGGCCTATGGCTACACCTTC. This translates into CASGGQGAYGYTF.

The chain joins TRBV6-6 to TRBJ2-2, with D maybe TRBD1 (5 bases). V lost 6 bases to trimming and J lost 1 base, with 12 bases between them. This CDR3 has 15 amino acids. CDR1 and CDR2 (germline): MNHNY, SVGAGI (reference sequence). The CDR3 bases are TGTGCCAGCAGAGTCAGGGATATGAACACCGGGGAGCTGTTTTTT. Protein product: CASRVRDMNTGELFF.

The chain combines TRBV9 with TRBJ1-1, with D unresolved. The CDR3 covers 12 residues. Germline CDR1 reads SGDLS; CDR2 reads YYNGEE. V lost 4 bases to trimming and J lost 7 bases, with 11 bases between them. CDR3 protein: CASSPSNLEAFF. DNA for the CDR3: TGTGCCAGCAGCCCTAGCAACCTTGAAGCTTTCTTT.

This clone was detected only a few times. The chain couples TRBV25-1 to TRBJ2-3; D is perhaps TRBD2 (5 bases). From germline, CDR1 is MGHDK and CDR2 SYGVNS. V was pared by 7 bases and J by 2 bases, with 16 bases between. The CDR3 covers 15 residues. The CDR3 reads CASNPGRQSTDTQYF. The CDR3 DNA is TGTGCCAGCAACCCGGGGAGACAATCCACAGATACGCAGTATTTT.

This clone has only a few counts. The V call is TRBV5-1, the J call TRBJ2-3; 11 bases map to TRBD2. The CDR3 length is 15 residues. Germline-derived CDR1 and CDR2 are SGHRS and YFSETQ. The J segment lost 4 bases and the V segment lost 4 bases, leaving 5 bases of the junction unmatched. The CDR3 DNA reads as TGCGCCAGCAGCAGTAGCGGGAGGGCCGCAGATACGCAGTATTTT. It translates to CASSSSGRAADTQYF.

The table lists this clone with a few counts. The V and J genes are TRBV30 and TRBJ1-1, with 9 nucleotides matching TRBD1. V trimming: 3 bases; J trimming: 9 bases; junction bases outside the gene matches: 5. The V gene's germline CDR1 is GTSNPN and CDR2 SVGIG (reference sequence). The CDR3 has 12 residues. CDR3 loop: CAWSGQGSKAFF. The CDR3 DNA is TGTGCCTGGAGCGGACAGGGGAGTAAAGCTTTCTTT.

Only a few counts were recorded for this clone. The chain joins TRBV7-9 to TRBJ1-2, with a possible D match to TRBD1 (5 bases). This CDR3 comprises 14 residues. V lost 5 bases, J lost 10 bases, and 20 bases lay in between. In germline, CDR1 is SEHNR, CDR2 FQNEAQ (reference sequence). CDR3 DNA sequence: TGTGCCAGCAGCCCCGCGGGACTTCCTGCCGTCTACACCTTC. Amino acid sequence: CASSPAGLPAVYTF.

This chain joins TRBV19 and TRBJ2-7; TRBD1 agrees at 10 bases. The trim removed 5 bases at V and 6 bases at J, leaving 7 bases unmatched. The CDR3 has 14 residues. Germline assignment: CDR1 LNHDA and CDR2 SQIVND (reference sequence). The CDR3 nucleotides are TGTGCCAGTAGTCCGGGGACAGGGGTCGCCGAGCAGTACTTC. This translates into CASSPGTGVAEQYF.

CDR3 protein: CAWSSRRNEKLFF. Written as DNA, the CDR3 is TGTGCCTGGAGTTCCAGGCGTAATGAAAAACTGTTTTTT. The chain combines TRBV30 with TRBJ1-4; D remains ambiguous. V shed 2 bases and J shed 4 bases, with 8 bases lying between them. The CDR3 has 13 residues. The germline gives CDR1 GTSNPN, CDR2 SVGIG (reference sequence).

The table lists this clone with a few counts. The rearrangement links TRBV6-1 to TRBJ1-1; maybe TRBD1 (6 bases). The ends were cut back, 5 bases at V and 3 bases at J, with 13 bases in the middle. The CDR3 runs to 14 residues. The V gene's germline CDR1 is MNHNS and CDR2 SASEGT. CDR3 nucleotide sequence: TGTGCCAGCAGTCTACGAGGGGGGGACACTGAAGCTTTCTTT. Encoded protein: CASSLRGGDTEAFF.

V and J are TRBV7-9 and TRBJ1-1; D ambiguous. Trimming removed 2 bases at V and 1 base at J, with 8 bases between. The CDR3 contains 14 residues. Germline V gene lookup returns CDR1 SEHNR and CDR2 FQNEAQ (reference sequence). In nucleotides, the CDR3 is TGTGCCAGCAGCTTATTTACAGCGAACACTGAAGCTTTCTTT. Translation: CASSLFTANTEAFF.

The CDR3 DNA reads TGTGCCAGCACCAGGGGACAGGGGCAGGGCTCCTACGAGCAGTACTTC. Translated: CASTRGQGQGSYEQYF. V gene TRBV27 combines with J gene TRBJ2-7; 10 bases line up with TRBD1. V dropped 7 bases and J dropped 0; count of bases not matched to a gene: 9. The CDR3 runs to 16 residues. Germline values: CDR1 MNHEY, CDR2 SMNVEV (reference sequence).

J is TRBJ1-1 and V is TRBV27; D might be TRBD1 (5 bases). The CDR3 totals 14 residues. V was clipped by 5 bases and J by 7 bases, with 17 bases between them. From germline, CDR1 is MNHEY and CDR2 SMNVEV (reference sequence). The DNA for the CDR3 is TGTGCCAGCAGTCCCTTCCCCGGGGGGGGTGAAGCTTTCTTT. Amino acids: CASSPFPGGGEAFF.

This chain uses TRBV15 with TRBJ1-2, with D perhaps matching TRBD1 (6 bases). This CDR3 region has 16 residues. Trimming removed 4 bases at V and 4 bases at J, with 19 bases between. CDR1 is LNHNV, CDR2 YYDKDF, per germline (reference sequence). CDR3 sequence reads: CATSTGGPRVAYGYTF. The CDR3 region has the DNA TGTGCCACCAGCACTGGGGGCCCCCGGGTCGCCTATGGCTACACCTTC.

V and J are TRBV7-2 and TRBJ2-5, with TRBD2 as a possible D gene (6 bases). The CDR3 extends over 14 amino acids. The V gene's germline CDR1 is SGHTA and CDR2 FQGNSA. V dropped 2 bases and J dropped 4 bases, with 11 bases sitting between them. DNA of the CDR3: TGTGCCAGCAGCTTACAGGGAGGAGGAGAGACCCAGTACTTC. Its protein product is CASSLQGGGETQYF.

The gene calls are TRBV6-5 and TRBJ2-3; 7 nucleotides line up with TRBD2. Unmatched junction bases numbered 3, after V lost 6 bases and J lost 0 bases. The CDR3 extends over 14 amino acids. Germline CDR1 is MNHEY and CDR2 is SVGAGI. The CDR3 DNA is TGTGCCAGCAGGGTGACTAGCAGCACAGATACGCAGTATTTT. This codes for CASRVTSSTDTQYF.

The J gene is TRBJ2-7, the V gene TRBV21-1; the table assigns TRBD2, which was not confirmed against the DNA. TRBV21-1 is noted as a pseudogene. The CDR3 totals 16 residues. This CDR3 reads CASSKATGALNYEQYF. The DNA of the CDR3 is TGTGCCAGCAGCAAAGCGACTGGAGCTCTTAACTACGAGCAGTACTTC.

The chain uses TRBV15 and TRBJ2-1; tentative D call: TRBD2 (6 bases). Germline values: CDR1 LNHNV, CDR2 YYDKDF (reference sequence). The CDR3 runs 17 residues. V gave up 1 base and J gave up 0 bases, with 13 bases separating them. CDR3 in amino acids: CATSRGGGTSSYNEQFF. CDR3 DNA sequence: TGTGCCACCAGCAGAGGTGGCGGGACCAGCTCCTACAATGAGCAGTTCTTC.

CDR3 residues: CASGTGYSSGYTF. The CDR3 coding sequence is TGTGCCAGCGGGACAGGGTATTCAAGTGGCTACACCTTC. This chain uses TRBV6-5 with TRBJ1-2; 9 nucleotides match TRBD1. This CDR3 is built from 13 residues. The trim removed 8 bases at V and 7 bases at J, leaving 8 bases unmatched. Germline CDR1 reads MNHEY; CDR2 reads SVGAGI.